This TCR beta chain was retrieved from a study of cytomegalovirus exposure and HLA in healthy donors. Study findings and constraints: An observed cluster of highly shared sequence variants was recorded as a likely sequencing artifact. Most TCR sequences showed up rarely, but some public TCRs showed up in many donors.

The PCR used 60 Vbeta and 13 Jbeta primers. Clones were sequenced by immunoSEQ multiplex PCR, and TCRdb holds only the in-frame ones, with some missing. The repertoire holds under 200,000 clones, with 77% as singletons. About this clone itself: The antigen remains undetermined.

This clonotype originated in a woman younger than 45 in good health and CMV-seronegative. Sequences were obtained from PBMCs.

The CDR3 is CASSWGSGGSTNEKLFF. CDR3 nucleotides: TGCGCCAGCAGCTGGGGGTCAGGGGGCTCTACTAATGAAAAACTGTTTTTT. The rearrangement joins TRBV5-1 to TRBJ1-4; 8 bases line up with TRBD1. V gave up 3 bases and J gave up 2 bases; unmatched junction bases: 9. CDR1 is SGHRS and CDR2 is YFSETQ in the germline V gene. The CDR3 runs to 17 residues.